This T cell receptor (beta chain) was recovered during a study of blood T cell repertoires in COVID-19. On the study more broadly: Samples taken during acute and convalescent COVID-19 were collected in the United States, Italy and Spain. From T cells, B-cell-depleted T cells, or PBMCs came the material, which was cDNA or gDNA.

In the study's own analysis: For nucleated cells, counts were estimated from reference gene primer amplification. Here immunoSEQ multiplex PCR was the method, and the copy in TCRdb shows in-frame clones only, minus some. From that table come the V and J calls and clone size; the DNA was used to work out D and trimming. The sample includes tens of thousands of clones, around four fifths of them seen just once. V dropped 1 base and J dropped 0 bases, with 8 bases sitting between them. CDR3 length: 15 amino acids. The V gene's germline CDR1 is LGHNA and CDR2 YSLEER. V and J are TRBV4-3 and TRBJ2-3, with D possibly matching TRBD2 (6 bases). Sequencing was carried out using peripheral blood. This receptor was obtained from a man in his fifties or sixties with acute or convalescent COVID-19. The chain's CDR3 is CASSQVLASTDTQYF. The CDR3 DNA follows: TGCGCCAGCAGCCAAGTACTAGCCAGCACAGATACGCAGTATTTT.